Presented here are 15 T cell receptor beta chains from one specimen sequenced in a study of control samples from healthy donors and cancer patients. Produced via immunoSEQ multiplex PCR; TCRdb's table is partial and in-frame only. The sample includes some 410,000 clones, 75% to 95% seen only once; the top ten take over 5.5%. Source material: PBMCs. These receptors came from a man aged 35-49 years with head and neck cancer.

The chain recombines TRBV15 with TRBJ2-7; 8 positions match TRBD1. Germline CDR1 reads LNHNV; CDR2 reads YYDKDF (reference sequence). The CDR3 has 14 amino acids. V lost 6 bases and J lost 6; bases outside the gene matches: 10. CDR3 protein: CATSAPDRVSEQYF. CDR3 DNA: TGTGCCACCAGTGCCCCGGACAGGGTGTCCGAGCAGTACTTC.

The rearrangement links TRBV6-5 to TRBJ1-1; 9 positions agree with TRBD1. The germline V gene has CDR1 MNHEY and CDR2 SVGAGI. This CDR3 has 15 residues. With 5 bases clipped from V and 6 bases from J, the junction kept 10 bases outside the gene matches. The CDR3 bases are TGTGCCAGCAGTCCCCAGACAGGGGGGTTGCCTGAAGCTTTCTTT. It yields the protein CASSPQTGGLPEAFF.

The DNA of the CDR3 is TGTGCCAGCGGGGAGAGCTCCTACGAGCAGTACTTC. Amino acid sequence: CASGESSYEQYF. The V call is TRBV12-3 or TRBV12-4, the J call TRBJ2-7; possible D gene TRBD2, 5 bases. This CDR3 has 12 amino acids. V lost 8 bases to trimming and J lost 0 bases, with 8 bases between them.

Written as DNA, the CDR3 is TGTGCCAGCATGCCGGGACAGGGACGCAATGAGCAGTTCTTC. As protein: CASMPGQGRNEQFF. This chain joins TRBV11-2 and TRBJ2-1, with TRBD1 identical over 9 bases. The CDR3 spans 14 residues. The germline gives CDR1 SGHAT, CDR2 FQNNGV. Unmatched junction bases numbered 7, after V lost 7 bases and J lost 6 bases. Filled out from reference TRBV11-2 and TRBJ2-1, the complete variable domain reads EAGVAQSPRYKIIEKRQSVAFWCNPISGHATLYWYQQILGQGPKLLIQFQNNGVVDDSQLPKDRFSAERLKGVDSTLKIQPAKLEDSAVYLCASMPGQGRNEQFFGPGTRLTVL.

The V and J genes are TRBV18 and TRBJ1-1, with 7 nucleotides matching TRBD1. CDR3 length equals 15 residues. Trimming removed 2 bases from V and 1 base from J; junction bases left unmatched: 4. The germline V gene encodes CDR1 KGHSH and CDR2 LQKENI. The CDR3 bases are TGTGCCAGCTCACCAGACAGGGTTTGGAACACTGAAGCTTTCTTT. As protein: CASSPDRVWNTEAFF.

The V and J genes are TRBV6-5 and TRBJ1-6; D is ambiguous. Germline loops: CDR1 MNHEY, CDR2 SVGAGI. This CDR3 has 16 residues. The V gene lost 0 bases and the J gene lost 8 bases, with 14 bases spanning the gap. DNA of the CDR3: TGTGCCAGCAGTTACTCGGGCGTATTGTGGGATTCACCCCTCCACTTT. Protein: CASSYSGVLWDSPLHF.

V and J are TRBV24-1 and TRBJ2-3, with TRBD1 matching over 10 bases. CDR3 length equals 15 residues. From germline, CDR1 is KGHDR and CDR2 SFDVKD. V shed 7 bases and J 3 bases; nucleotides not matched to a gene: 6. The CDR3: CATRGGTGETDTQYF. The CDR3 DNA follows: TGTGCCACCAGGGGTGGGACAGGGGAAACAGATACGCAGTATTTT.

V gene TRBV7-2 combines with J gene TRBJ1-3, with D unresolved. Deletions cut 2 bases from V and 4 bases from J, with 12 bases between. The germline V gene encodes CDR1 SGHTA and CDR2 FQGNSA. CDR3 length: 15 amino acids. CDR3 region: CASSLYVAVGNTIYF. The CDR3 DNA is TGTGCCAGCAGCTTATATGTGGCGGTCGGAAACACCATATATTTT.

The V gene is TRBV6-2 or TRBV6-3, the J gene TRBJ2-1, with D perhaps matching TRBD1 (6 bases). From germline, CDR1 is MNHEY and CDR2 SVGEGT. V was cut by 0 bases and J by 4 bases, with 10 bases left in between. CDR3 size: 15 residues. This chain's CDR3 is CASSYSEQGYNEQFF. In nucleotides, the CDR3 is TGTGCCAGCAGTTACTCAGAACAGGGTTACAATGAGCAGTTCTTC.

V gene TRBV7-9 combines with J gene TRBJ2-1; TRBD2 agrees at 8 bases. V shed 4 bases and J 8 bases; nucleotides not matched to a gene: 10. The CDR3 is 15 amino acids. From germline, CDR1 is SEHNR and CDR2 FQNEAQ (reference sequence). CDR3 residues: CASSYRGREVDEQFF. DNA for the CDR3: TGTGCCAGCAGCTACCGAGGGCGGGAGGTCGATGAGCAGTTCTTC. Together with reference TRBV7-9 and TRBJ2-1, the CDR3 gives the full variable domain: DTGVSQNPRHKITKRGQNVTFRCDPISEHNRLYWYRQTLGQGPEFLTYFQNEAQLEKSRLLSDRFSAERPKGSFSTLEIQRTEQGDSAMYLCASSYRGREVDEQFFGPGTRLTVL.

This chain uses TRBV6-6 with TRBJ1-6; D ambiguous. The CDR3 covers 18 residues. With 5 bases removed from V and 0 bases from J, the gap between germline ends came to 17 bases. Germline V lookup: CDR1 MNHNY, CDR2 SVGAGI (reference sequence). The CDR3 DNA sequence: TGTGCCAGCAGTCGCTCGACCTTGTGGGGCTCCTATAATTCACCCCTCCACTTT. This translates into CASSRSTLWGSYNSPLHF.

This chain links TRBV10-3 with TRBJ1-5; no definite D call. With 2 bases removed from V and 0 bases from J, the gap between germline ends came to 8 bases. CDR1 ENHRY and CDR2 SYGVKD come from the germline V gene. The CDR3 runs 15 residues. CDR3 region: CAISEDGNSNQPQHF. The CDR3 nucleotides are TGTGCCATCAGTGAGGACGGGAATAGCAATCAGCCCCAGCATTTT.

The chain uses TRBV2 and TRBJ1-5; a weak D match, TRBD1 (5 bases). The CDR3 loop spans 13 amino acids. Germline V gene lookup returns CDR1 SNHLY and CDR2 FYNNEI. V was trimmed by 7 bases and J by 8 bases, leaving 15 bases between them. The DNA of the CDR3 is TGTGCCAGCAAGGGTCCAGGGTTGAAGCCCCAGCATTTT. It translates to CASKGPGLKPQHF.

In the case of this clone: At the DNA level, this CDR3 is encoded by other sequences in the same sample as well. The rearrangement uses TRBV5-5 and TRBJ2-7, with D possibly matching TRBD1 (6 bases). Looked up from germline, CDR1 is SGHKS and CDR2 is YYEKEE (reference sequence). This CDR3 has 12 amino acids. Trimming cost V 5 bases and J 5 bases, with 11 bases left between them. The CDR3 nucleotides read TGTGCCAGCAGTTTACAGGGCAACGAGCAGTACTTC. Translation: CASSLQGNEQYF.

The chain links TRBV3-1 (or the pseudogene TRBV3-2) to TRBJ1-1; no definite D call. Looked up from germline, CDR1 is LGHDT and CDR2 is YNNKEL (reference sequence). Trimming left V 4 bases short and J 1 base short, with 13 bases between. This CDR3 contains 15 residues. CDR3 sequence reads: CASSPSSRTNTEAFF. CDR3 coding DNA: TGTGCCAGCAGCCCGTCGTCGCGGACGAACACTGAAGCTTTCTTT.